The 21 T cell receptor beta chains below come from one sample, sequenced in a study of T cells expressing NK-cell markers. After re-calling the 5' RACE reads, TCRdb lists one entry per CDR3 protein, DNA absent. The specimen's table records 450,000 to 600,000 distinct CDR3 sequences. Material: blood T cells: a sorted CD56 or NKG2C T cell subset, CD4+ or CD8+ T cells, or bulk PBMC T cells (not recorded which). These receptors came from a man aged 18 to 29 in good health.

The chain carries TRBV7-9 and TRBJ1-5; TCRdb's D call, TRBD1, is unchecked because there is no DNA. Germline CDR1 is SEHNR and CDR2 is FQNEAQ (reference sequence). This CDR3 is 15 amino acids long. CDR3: CASSSQGDSNQPQHF.

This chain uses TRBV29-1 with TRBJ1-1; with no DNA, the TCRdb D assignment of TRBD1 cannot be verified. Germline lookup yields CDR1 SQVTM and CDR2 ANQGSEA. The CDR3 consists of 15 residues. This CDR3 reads CSPHRPRRGNTEAFF. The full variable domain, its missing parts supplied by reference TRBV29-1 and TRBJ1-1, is SAVISQKPSRDICQRGTSLTIQCQVDSQVTMMFWYRQQPGQSLTLIATANQGSEATYESGFVIDKFPISRPNLTFSTLTVSNMSPEDSSIYLCSPHRPRRGNTEAFFGQGTRLTVV.

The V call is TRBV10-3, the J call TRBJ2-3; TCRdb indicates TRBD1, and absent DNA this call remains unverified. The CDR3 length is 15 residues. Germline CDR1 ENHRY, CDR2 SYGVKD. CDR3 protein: CAISQGPIGTDTQYF.

CDR3 region: CASSPPGQGNTELFF. The V call is TRBV7-9, the J call TRBJ2-2; TCRdb outputs TRBD1, but without DNA this stays unchecked. This CDR3 comprises 15 residues. CDR1 and CDR2 (germline): SEHNR, FQNEAQ (reference sequence).

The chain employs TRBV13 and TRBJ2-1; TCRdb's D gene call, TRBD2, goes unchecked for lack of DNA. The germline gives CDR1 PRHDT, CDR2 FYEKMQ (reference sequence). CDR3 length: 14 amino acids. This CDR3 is CASSQGLVDFGQFF.

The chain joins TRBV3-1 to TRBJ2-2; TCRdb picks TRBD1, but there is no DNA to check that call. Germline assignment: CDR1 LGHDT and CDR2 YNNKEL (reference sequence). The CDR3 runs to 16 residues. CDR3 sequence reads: CASSQARTGNTGELFF.

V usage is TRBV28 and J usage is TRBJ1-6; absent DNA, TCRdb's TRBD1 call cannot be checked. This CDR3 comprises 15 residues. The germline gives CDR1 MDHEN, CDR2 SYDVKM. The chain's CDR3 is CASSQPGQGFSPLHF.

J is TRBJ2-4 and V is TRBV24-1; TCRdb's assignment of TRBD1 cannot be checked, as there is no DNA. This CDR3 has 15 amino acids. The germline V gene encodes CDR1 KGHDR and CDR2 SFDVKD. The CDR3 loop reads CATSDLPLRGNIQYF.

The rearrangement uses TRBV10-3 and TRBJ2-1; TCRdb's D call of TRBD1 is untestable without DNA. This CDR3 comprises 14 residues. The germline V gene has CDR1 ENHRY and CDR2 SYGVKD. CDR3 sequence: CAITPTDREAEQFF.

The CDR3 sequence: CASSFDNPSTDTQYF. The chain combines TRBV7-9 with TRBJ2-3. CDR3 length equals 15 residues. Germline-derived CDR1 and CDR2 are SEHNR and FQNEAQ (reference sequence).

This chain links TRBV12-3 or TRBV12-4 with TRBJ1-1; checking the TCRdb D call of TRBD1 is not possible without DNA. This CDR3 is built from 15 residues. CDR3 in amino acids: CASSRMTGSSTEAFF.

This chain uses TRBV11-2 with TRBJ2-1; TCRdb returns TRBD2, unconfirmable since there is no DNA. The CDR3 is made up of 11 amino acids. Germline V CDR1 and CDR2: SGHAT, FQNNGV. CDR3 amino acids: CASSLTLVRFF.

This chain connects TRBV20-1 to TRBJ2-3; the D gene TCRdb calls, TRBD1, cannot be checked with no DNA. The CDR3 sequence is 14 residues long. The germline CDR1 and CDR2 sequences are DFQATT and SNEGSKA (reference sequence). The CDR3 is CSALDRVKTDTQYF.

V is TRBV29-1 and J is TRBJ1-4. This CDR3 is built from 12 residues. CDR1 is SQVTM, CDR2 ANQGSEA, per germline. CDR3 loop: CSVEEDPSKLFF.

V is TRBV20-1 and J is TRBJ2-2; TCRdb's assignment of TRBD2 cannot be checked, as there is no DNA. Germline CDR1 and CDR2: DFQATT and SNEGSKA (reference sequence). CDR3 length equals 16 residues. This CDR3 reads CSARAGLAVNTGELFF.

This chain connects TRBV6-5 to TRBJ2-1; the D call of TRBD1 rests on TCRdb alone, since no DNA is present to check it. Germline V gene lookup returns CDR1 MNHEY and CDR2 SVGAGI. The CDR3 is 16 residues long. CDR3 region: CASGFGTGGPYNEQFF.

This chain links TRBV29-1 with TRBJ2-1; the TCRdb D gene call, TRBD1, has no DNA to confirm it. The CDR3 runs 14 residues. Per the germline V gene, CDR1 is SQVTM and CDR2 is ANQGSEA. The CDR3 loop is CSVAGHKFINEQFF.

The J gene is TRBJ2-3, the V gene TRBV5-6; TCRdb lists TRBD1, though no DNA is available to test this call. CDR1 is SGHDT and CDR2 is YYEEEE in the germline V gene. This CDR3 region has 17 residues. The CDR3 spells CASSLRRQIQRAYTQYF.

The CDR3 region is CASSPQTGGYNEQFF. J is TRBJ2-1 and V is TRBV5-1; TCRdb's assignment of TRBD1 cannot be checked, as there is no DNA. This CDR3 is built from 15 residues. CDR1 and CDR2 from the germline V gene are SGHRS and YFSETQ.

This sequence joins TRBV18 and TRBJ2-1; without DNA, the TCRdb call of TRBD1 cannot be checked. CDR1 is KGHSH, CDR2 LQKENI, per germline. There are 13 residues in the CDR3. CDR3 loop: CASSEQAYNEQFF.

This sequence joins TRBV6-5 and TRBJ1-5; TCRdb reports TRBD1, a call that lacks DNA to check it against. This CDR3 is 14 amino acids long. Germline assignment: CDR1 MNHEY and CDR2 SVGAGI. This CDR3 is CASSYVRGRGPQHF.